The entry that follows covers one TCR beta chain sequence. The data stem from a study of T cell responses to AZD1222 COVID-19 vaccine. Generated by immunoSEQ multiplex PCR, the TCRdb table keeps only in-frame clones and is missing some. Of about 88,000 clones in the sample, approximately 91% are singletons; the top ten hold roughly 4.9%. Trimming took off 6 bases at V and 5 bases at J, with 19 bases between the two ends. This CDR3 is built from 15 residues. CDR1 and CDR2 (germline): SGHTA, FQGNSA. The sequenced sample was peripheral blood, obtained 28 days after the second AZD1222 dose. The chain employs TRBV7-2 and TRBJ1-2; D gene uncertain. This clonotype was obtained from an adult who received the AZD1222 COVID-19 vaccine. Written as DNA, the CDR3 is TGTGCCAGCAGATCAGGACCTGACCAACGGTATGGCTACACCTTC. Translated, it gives CASRSGPDQRYGYTF.